This T cell receptor (beta chain) is drawn from a study of shared clonotypes between healthy human individuals. Replicate PCRs run on unsorted PBMC used 250 to 300 ng DNA, which was about 30,000 T cell genomes. Researchers sequenced unsorted PBMC DNA using ten immunoSEQ deep assay plates. This table comes from immunoSEQ multiplex PCR, and its TCRdb copy is limited to in-frame clones, with some not included. The sample has fewer than 650,000 clones; around three quarters are singletons. The length of the CDR3 is 13 residues. Germline V lookup: CDR1 LNHDA, CDR2 SQIVND (reference sequence). Trimming removed 11 bases from V and 4 bases from J, with 17 bases in between. It was tens of millions of PBMCs that unsorted samples used for genomic DNA.

The receptor was isolated from a woman aged 40 to 50 in good health. Some clones in this sample may be carry-over from other donors' samples. The specimen was PBMCs. This chain joins TRBV19 and TRBJ2-5; D possibly corresponds to TRBD2 (6 bases). CDR3 sequence reads: CAASWRDGETQYF. The CDR3 coding sequence is TGTGCCGCATCCTGGCGGGACGGAGAGACCCAGTACTTC.